These T cell receptor beta chains were read from a single sample in a study of identical twins. TCRdb ran MiXCR on the 5' RACE reads and lists one entry per CDR3 protein. Here the sample spans approximately 210,000 distinct CDR3 sequences, 6.5% being singletons. The same data also went into a second study, on T cells expressing NK-cell markers.

Input material: CD8+ T cells sorted from blood. These receptors all stem from a woman aged 18-30 years in good health. Each CDR3 is given with its conserved first and last residue. Each record gives: J gene, clone size, D gene, V gene, CDR3 DNA, CDR3 protein. The D gene is left open where the match is weak. Expanded clones are given a class, and other clones once, few, many or no size at all.

TRBJ2-7 many NA TRBV7-9 TGTGCCAGCAGCTTCCTCTTGGGGGGGCTGGGCGAGCAGTACTTC CASSFLLGGLGEQYF
TRBJ2-7 many TRBD2 TRBV5-5 TGTGCCAGCAGCTGGCGCGGGACTAGCGGGAGAGAGGCCTACGAGCAGTACTTC CASSWRGTSGREAYEQYF
TRBJ1-1 few TRBD1 TRBV14 TGTGCCAGCAGCCAAGAGGAATCCAGGGGGTCGGTTCGAGCTTTCTTT CASSQEESRGSVRAFF
TRBJ1-2 many NA TRBV5-6 TGTGCCAGCACCTCGCCCCGGGGGACCTATGGCTACACCTTC CASTSPRGTYGYTF
TRBJ2-3 NA NA TRBV27 TGTGCCAGCAGCCCTAGCGTATACACAGATACGCAGTATTTT CASSPSVYTDTQYF
TRBJ2-7 NA NA TRBV7-6 TGTGCCAGCAGCTTAGGAGGGGAGATCTACGAGCAGTACTTC CASSLGGEIYEQYF
TRBJ1-2 NA NA TRBV6-5 TGTGCCAGCAGTTACTCGGCCTACTATGGCTACACCTTC CASSYSAYYGYTF
TRBJ1-1 NA NA TRBV29-1 TGCAGCGTTGGGGACTGGGGTTCACTTGAAGCTTTCTTT CSVGDWGSLEAFF
TRBJ2-7 NA TRBD2 TRBV7-2 TGTGCCAGCAGCACCCCCGTTTCTAGCGGGAGAGAAGGCGAGCAGTACTTC CASSTPVSSGREGEQYF
TRBJ1-5 many NA TRBV12-3/TRBV12-4 TGTGCCAGCAGTTTAGGAGGGCCACAACAGCCCCAGCATTTT CASSLGGPQQPQHF
TRBJ1-1 NA NA TRBV11-3 TGTGCCAGCAGCTTAGTTTCCACTGAAGCTTTCTTT CASSLVSTEAFF
TRBJ2-2 few TRBD2 TRBV12-3/TRBV12-4 TGTGCCAGCAGCTATACTAGCGGGGGCCCCACCGGGGAGCTGTTTTTT CASSYTSGGPTGELFF
TRBJ1-2 NA NA TRBV5-6 TGTGCCAGCAGCCCTGACGCGGGTGGCGGCTACACCTTC CASSPDAGGGYTF
TRBJ2-7 NA NA TRBV7-9 TGTGCCAGCAGCAACCGAGGAAGGGGTATTAAGTCCTACGAGCAGTACTTC CASSNRGRGIKSYEQYF
TRBJ1-1 NA TRBD1 TRBV6-1 TGTGCCAGCAGTGAACGATCGACAGGGGGAGGAATGAACACTGAAGCTTTCTTT CASSERSTGGGMNTEAFF
TRBJ1-2 many NA TRBV27 TGTGCCAGCAGCGCTCGTCTCAGCCCCTATGGCTACACCTTC CASSARLSPYGYTF
TRBJ2-1 NA NA TRBV11-3 TGTGCCAGCAGCCCCGCCGGGGGCAATGAGCAGTTCTTC CASSPAGGNEQFF
TRBJ2-7 NA NA TRBV7-6 TGTGCCATCAGCTACAGGGCGAGCTCCTACGAGCAGTACTTC CAISYRASSYEQYF
TRBJ1-1 few NA TRBV6-2/TRBV6-3 TGTGCCAGCAGAATGACCAGAGTCACTGAAGCTTTCTTT CASRMTRVTEAFF
TRBJ2-3 few NA TRBV2 TGTGCCAGCAGTGAAGCGGTTAACACAGATACGCAGTATTTT CASSEAVNTDTQYF